This entry lists 8 T cell receptor beta chains sequenced from one sample in a study of blood T cell repertoires in COVID-19 (dated by TCRdb to about 2020). Libraries came from the immunoSEQ multiplex PCR assay. TCRdb carries this immuneACCESS record with in-frame sequences only. Its versions omit some clonotypes, under half of them owing to an unresolved V gene in the studies checked, with the rest unexplained. A total of 410,000 or so clones appear in this sample, around 89% of them only once. The ten largest clonotypes hold roughly 1.6% of the sample. Source material: peripheral blood. Source of these receptors: a woman in her thirties or forties with COVID-19, enrolled during active disease.

The rearrangement links TRBV6-2 or TRBV6-3 to TRBJ2-7, with D possibly TRBD1 on 5 matching bases. The V end was cut by 5 bases, the J end by 2 bases, with 10 bases between. Germline loops: CDR1 MNHEY, CDR2 SVGEGT. The CDR3 is made up of 13 amino acids. This CDR3 is CASSESGTYEQYF. CDR3 in DNA: TGTGCCAGCAGTGAGTCAGGGACCTACGAGCAGTACTTC.

The chain employs TRBV4-1 and TRBJ1-3; TRBD1 agrees at 9 bases. This CDR3 region has 16 residues. Germline-derived CDR1 and CDR2 are MGHRA and YSYEKL. V shed 2 bases, J shed 4 bases, and the junction held 6 bases outside the gene matches. The CDR3 coding sequence is TGCGCCAGCAGCCAACCTGGGACAGGGACAGGAAACACCATATATTTT. Translation gives CASSQPGTGTGNTIYF.

The V gene is TRBV5-4, the J gene TRBJ1-2, with D tentatively TRBD1 (5 bases). Germline-derived CDR1 and CDR2 are SGHNT and YYREEE (reference sequence). This CDR3 comprises 13 residues. Deletions cut 4 bases from V and 4 bases from J, with 11 bases between. The CDR3 DNA is TGTGCCAGCAGCCCCGATAGGGGCTATGGCTACACCTTC. Its protein is CASSPDRGYGYTF.

On this clone: Other DNA sequences of this sample code for an identical CDR3. The chain employs TRBV7-2 and TRBJ1-6; 7 bases are shared with TRBD1. J gave up 7 bases and V 1 base, and 4 bases lay outside the gene matches. Germline V CDR1 and CDR2: SGHTA, FQGNSA. This CDR3 has 15 amino acids. In DNA form, the CDR3 reads TGTGCCAGCAGCTTAGGGGGGACAGTCAATTCACCCCTCCACTTT. The encoded protein is CASSLGGTVNSPLHF.

The V gene is TRBV7-9, the J gene TRBJ1-2; 9 bases align to TRBD1. The CDR3 has 16 amino acids. Germline V gene sequence: CDR1 SEHNR, CDR2 FQNEAQ (reference sequence). The junction had 5 bases not matched to a gene; V was cut back by 1 base and J by 2 bases. The CDR3 region has the DNA TGTGCCAGCAGCTTAGTGCCCGGACAGGGGAACTATGGCTACACCTTC. Residues: CASSLVPGQGNYGYTF.

The V gene is TRBV30, the J gene TRBJ1-5, with 10 bases that match TRBD1. The CDR3 is 19 residues long. V was pared by 0 bases and J by 0 bases, with 11 bases of the junction left unmatched. The germline CDR1 and CDR2 sequences are GTSNPN and SVGIG (reference sequence). The CDR3 reads CAWSVRKTGGLLSNQPQHF. The CDR3 coding sequence is TGTGCCTGGAGTGTAAGGAAGACAGGGGGCCTACTTAGCAATCAGCCCCAGCATTTT.

The chain recombines TRBV7-2 with TRBJ2-3; the match to TRBD2 covers 9 bases. Looked up from germline, CDR1 is SGHTA and CDR2 is FQGNSA. V shed 1 base and J 4 bases; nucleotides not matched to a gene: 9. This CDR3 contains 17 residues. DNA for the CDR3: TGTGCCAGCAGCTTAGGTCACAGCGGGGGGAGAGCAGATACGCAGTATTTT. Translating it yields CASSLGHSGGRADTQYF. The whole variable domain, filled in from reference TRBV7-2 and TRBJ2-3, reads GAGVSQSPSNKVTEKGKDVELRCDPISGHTALYWYRQSLGQGLEFLIYFQGNSAPDKSGLPSDRFSAERTGGSVSTLTIQRTQQEDSAVYLCASSLGHSGGRADTQYFGPGTRLTVL.

This clone has just one count. The chain combines TRBV4-2 with TRBJ2-2; 12 positions agree with TRBD2. This CDR3 contains 16 residues. Trimming removed 4 bases from V and 3 bases from J; junction bases left unmatched: 3. The germline gives CDR1 LGHNA, CDR2 YNFKEQ. CDR3 amino acids: CASSLGLAGHTGELFF. CDR3 sequence (DNA): TGTGCCAGCAGCCTCGGACTAGCGGGGCACACCGGGGAGCTGTTTTTT.